A single T cell receptor (beta chain) is shown here with its context. This record belongs to a study of blood T cell repertoires in COVID-19. Study at large: Samples representing acute and convalescent COVID-19 were sourced from the United States, Italy and Spain. Sources were T cells, B-cell-depleted T cells, or PBMCs; the material itself was cDNA or gDNA.

Original analysis: Nucleated cell number was recorded as an estimate derived from reference gene primer amplification. Produced via immunoSEQ multiplex PCR; TCRdb's table is partial and in-frame only. V and J calls and clone size are those listed in that table; D and trimming were worked out from the DNA. The table lists 150,000 to 200,000 clones, 80% to 90% of them singletons. The CDR3 runs to 15 residues. The V gene end was trimmed by 5 bases and the J gene end by 7 bases; junction bases not matched to a gene: 9. The germline V gene encodes CDR1 SEHNR and CDR2 FQNEAQ (reference sequence). The material sequenced was peripheral blood. The source of this sequence is a human donor with active or convalescent COVID-19. The donor label of this sample is uncertain. V and J are TRBV7-9 and TRBJ2-7; TRBD2 aligns across 12 bases. The CDR3 loop reads CASSALAGGPGEQYF. CDR3 DNA: TGTGCCAGCAGCGCCCTAGCGGGAGGGCCAGGAGAGCAGTACTTC.